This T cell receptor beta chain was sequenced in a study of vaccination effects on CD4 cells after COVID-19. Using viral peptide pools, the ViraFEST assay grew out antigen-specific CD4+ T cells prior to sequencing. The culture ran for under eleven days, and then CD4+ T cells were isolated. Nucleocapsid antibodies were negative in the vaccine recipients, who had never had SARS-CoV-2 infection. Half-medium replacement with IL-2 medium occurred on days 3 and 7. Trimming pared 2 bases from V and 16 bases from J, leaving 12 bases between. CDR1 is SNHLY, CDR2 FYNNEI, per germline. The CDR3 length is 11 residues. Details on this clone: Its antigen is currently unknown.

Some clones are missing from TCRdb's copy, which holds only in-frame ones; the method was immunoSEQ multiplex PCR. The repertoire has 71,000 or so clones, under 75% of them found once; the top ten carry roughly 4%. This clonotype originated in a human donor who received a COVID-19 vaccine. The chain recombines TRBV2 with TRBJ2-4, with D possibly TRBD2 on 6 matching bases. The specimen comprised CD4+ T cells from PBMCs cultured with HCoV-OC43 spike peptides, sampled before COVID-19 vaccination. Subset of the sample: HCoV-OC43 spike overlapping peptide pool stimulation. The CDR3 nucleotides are TGTGCCAGCAGTGAAACGGGACTCGGTTACTTC. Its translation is CASSETGLGYF.